This record concerns one TCR beta chain sequence. The sample comes from a study of control samples from healthy donors and cancer patients. Sequencing was performed with immunoSEQ multiplex PCR; in TCRdb, only in-frame clones are kept and a portion is missing. The sample carries some 110,000 clones, around 89% recorded once. V was trimmed by 7 bases and J by 10 bases, leaving 35 bases between them. CDR3 size: 18 residues. Per germline, CDR1 SGHKS and CDR2 YYEKEE (reference sequence). The sequenced sample was blood. The chain couples TRBV5-5 to TRBJ1-1, with D tentatively TRBD1 (5 bases). This TCR was sampled from a woman aged 70-85 years in good health. Here the CDR3 reads CASPGASSLRSPGGGAFF. The CDR3 nucleotides are TGTGCCAGCCCGGGAGCCAGCAGCTTGCGTTCTCCCGGGGGAGGAGCTTTCTTT. Drawing the rest from reference TRBV5-5 and TRBJ1-1, the complete variable domain is DAGVTQSPTHLIKTRGQQVTLRCSPISGHKSVSWYQQVLGQGPQFIFQYYEKEERGRGNFPDRFSARQFPNYSSELNVNALLLGDSALYLCASPGASSLRSPGGGAFFGQGTRLTVV.